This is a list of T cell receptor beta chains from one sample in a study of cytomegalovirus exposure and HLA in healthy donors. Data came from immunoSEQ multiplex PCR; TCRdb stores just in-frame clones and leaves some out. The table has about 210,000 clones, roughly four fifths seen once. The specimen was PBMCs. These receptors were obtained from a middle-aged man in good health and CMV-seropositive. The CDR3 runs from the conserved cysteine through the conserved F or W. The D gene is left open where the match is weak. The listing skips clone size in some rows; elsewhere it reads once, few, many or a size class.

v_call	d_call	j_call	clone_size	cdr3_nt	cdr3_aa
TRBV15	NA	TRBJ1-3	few	TGTGCCACCAGCAGAGGGGCAGGGCGCGGAAACACCATATATTTT	CATSRGAGRGNTIYF
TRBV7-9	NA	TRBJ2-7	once	TGTGCCAGCAGCTTAGTGACAGGCTACGAGCAGTACTTC	CASSLVTGYEQYF
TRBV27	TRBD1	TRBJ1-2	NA	TGTGCCAGCAGTCCCCGACAGGGGCGCTATGGCTACACCTTC	CASSPRQGRYGYTF
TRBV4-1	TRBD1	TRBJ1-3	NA	TGCGCCAGCAGCCAATTCACAGGGGAGGCTGGAAACACCATATATTTT	CASSQFTGEAGNTIYF
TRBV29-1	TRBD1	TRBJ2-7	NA	TGCAGCGTTGGAGGGGGAGACAGGGGTACTAGGGAGCAGTACTTC	CSVGGGDRGTREQYF
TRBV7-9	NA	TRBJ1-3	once	TGTGCCAGCAGCTTAGAGACAGGTCTTTCTGGAAACACCATATATTTT	CASSLETGLSGNTIYF
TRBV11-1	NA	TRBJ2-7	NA	TGTGCCAGCAGCGCCCCAGGGCAGATTTACGAGCAGTACTTC	CASSAPGQIYEQYF
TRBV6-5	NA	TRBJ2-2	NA	TGTGCCAGCAGGAGTATGTACGGGGAGCTGTTTTTT	CASRSMYGELFF
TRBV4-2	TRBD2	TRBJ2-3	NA	TGTGCCAGCAGCCAGCGACCCGGCGGTACTAGCGGAAGCACAGATACGCAGTATTTT	CASSQRPGGTSGSTDTQYF
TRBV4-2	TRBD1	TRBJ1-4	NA	TGTGCCAGCAGCCAAGCCTCGGGACAGCCAAATGAAAAACTGTTTTTT	CASSQASGQPNEKLFF
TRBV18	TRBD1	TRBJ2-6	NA	TGTGCCAGCTCACCAACGACAGGGGGCATTGGTGGGGCCAACGTCCTGACTTTC	CASSPTTGGIGGANVLTF
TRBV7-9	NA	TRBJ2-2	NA	TGTGCCAGCAGGAACAGGGATTTGCCCGAACTATCCGGGGAGCTGTTTTTT	CASRNRDLPELSGELFF
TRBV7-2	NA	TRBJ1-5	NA	TGTGCCAGCAGCCCGAGGCGGGGTACCCAGCCCCAGCATTTT	CASSPRRGTQPQHF
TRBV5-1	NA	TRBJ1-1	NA	TGCGCCAGCAGCTTAAAACCCGACCCAGGGTTAGTTGACACTGAAGCTTTCTTT	CASSLKPDPGLVDTEAFF
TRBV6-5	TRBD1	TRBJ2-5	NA	TGTGCCAGCAGTTACTCGGGACAGGGGGGTCGTACCCAGTACTTC	CASSYSGQGGRTQYF
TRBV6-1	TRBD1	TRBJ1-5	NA	TGTGCCAGCGACACGCCGGGACAGAGCAATCAGCCCCAGCATTTT	CASDTPGQSNQPQHF
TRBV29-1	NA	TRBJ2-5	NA	TGCAGCGTTGTCCCGCAAGAGACCCAGTACTTC	CSVVPQETQYF
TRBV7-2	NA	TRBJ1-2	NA	TGTGCCAGCAGCTTGTATGTCCAGGGCGGAGGCTACACCTTC	CASSLYVQGGGYTF
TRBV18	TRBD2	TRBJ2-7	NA	TGTGCCAGCTCGGGCCGGGAAGCGGGAGGTGAGCAGTACTTC	CASSGREAGGEQYF
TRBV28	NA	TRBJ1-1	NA	TGTGCCAGCAGTATCCTTACAGGGATGGCTGAAGCTTTCTTT	CASSILTGMAEAFF
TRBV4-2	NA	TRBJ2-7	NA	TGTGCCAGCAGCCAACTGACAGGGAGGCACTACGAGCAGTACTTC	CASSQLTGRHYEQYF
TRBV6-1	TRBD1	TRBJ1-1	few	TGTGCCAGCGGGGACAGCTTGAACACTGAAGCTTTCTTT	CASGDSLNTEAFF
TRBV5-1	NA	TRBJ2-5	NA	TGCGCCAGCAGCTTGGGAGGGCGTTGGGAAGAGACCCAGTACTTC	CASSLGGRWEETQYF
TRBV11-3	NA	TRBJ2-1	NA	TGTGCCAGCAGCTCCTCCTACGACAGGGAGCAGTTCTTC	CASSSSYDREQFF
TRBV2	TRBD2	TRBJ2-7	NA	TGTGCCAGCGGGAGGGCGCCTTACGAGCAGTACTTC	CASGRAPYEQYF
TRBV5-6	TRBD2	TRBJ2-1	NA	TGTGCCAGCAGCTTGGAAGCGGGAGTTTGGGGTGAGCAGTTCTTC	CASSLEAGVWGEQFF
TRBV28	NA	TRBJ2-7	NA	TGTGCCAGCAGTTTAGCAGGGGACTACGAGCAGTACTTC	CASSLAGDYEQYF
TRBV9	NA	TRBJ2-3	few	TGTGCCAGCAGCGTAGATATGAAGGAGACAGATACGCAGTATTTT	CASSVDMKETDTQYF
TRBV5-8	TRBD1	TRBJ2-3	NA	TGTGCCAGCAGCTTGGGGACAGGGGGATTCGATACGCAGTATTTT	CASSLGTGGFDTQYF
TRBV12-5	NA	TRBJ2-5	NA	TGTGCTAGTGGTTTCCCTGGCGGTGGGGAGACCCAGTACTTC	CASGFPGGGETQYF
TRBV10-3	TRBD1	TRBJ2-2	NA	TGTGCCATCAGTGACGGGACAGGGGGGAACACCGGGGAGCTGTTTTTT	CAISDGTGGNTGELFF
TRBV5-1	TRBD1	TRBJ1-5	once	TGCGCCAGCAGCCCCGGACAGGGCCCTACCTCCAATCAGCCCCAGCATTTT	CASSPGQGPTSNQPQHF
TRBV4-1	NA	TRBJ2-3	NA	TGCGCCAGCAGCCAAGATAGAGCTACGCAGTATTTT	CASSQDRATQYF
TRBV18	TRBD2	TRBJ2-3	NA	TGTGCCAGCTCACCACTAGGCGGGAGGGGCACAGATACGCAGTATTTT	CASSPLGGRGTDTQYF
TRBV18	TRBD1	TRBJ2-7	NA	TGTGCCAGCTCACGGGGGGGACAGGGGGCCTACGAGCAGTACTTC	CASSRGGQGAYEQYF
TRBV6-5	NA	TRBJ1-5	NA	TGTGCCAGCAGTACGTCCGGGGGGTGGGGCCAGCCCCAGCATTTT	CASSTSGGWGQPQHF
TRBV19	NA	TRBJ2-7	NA	TGTGCCAGTAGTATAGGGCACGACACGGCCTACGAGCAGTACTTC	CASSIGHDTAYEQYF
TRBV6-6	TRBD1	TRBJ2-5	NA	TGTGCCAGCAGTTGGGGACAGCAAGAGACCCAGTACTTC	CASSWGQQETQYF
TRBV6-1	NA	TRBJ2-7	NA	TGTGCCAGCAGTGAAGGCTACAGGGCCTACGAGCAGTACTTC	CASSEGYRAYEQYF
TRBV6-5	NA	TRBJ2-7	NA	TGTGCCAGCAGCCCAGGGTCCCACGAGCAGTACTTC	CASSPGSHEQYF